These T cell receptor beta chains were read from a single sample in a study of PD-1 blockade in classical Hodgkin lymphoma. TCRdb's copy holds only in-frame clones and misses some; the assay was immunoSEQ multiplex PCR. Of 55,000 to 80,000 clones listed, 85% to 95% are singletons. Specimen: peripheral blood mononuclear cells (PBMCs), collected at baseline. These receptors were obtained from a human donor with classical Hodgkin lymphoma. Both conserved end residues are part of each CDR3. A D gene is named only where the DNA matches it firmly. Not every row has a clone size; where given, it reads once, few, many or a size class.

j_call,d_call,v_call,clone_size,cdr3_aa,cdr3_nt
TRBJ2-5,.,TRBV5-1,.,CASSPRAGQETQYF,TGCGCCAGCAGTCCGAGGGCGGGACAAGAGACCCAGTACTTC
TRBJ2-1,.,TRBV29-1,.,CSVAKGGVNEQFF,TGCAGCGTCGCGAAGGGCGGGGTGAATGAGCAGTTCTTC
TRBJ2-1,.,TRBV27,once,CASRGHVGAEQFF,TGTGCCAGCAGAGGTCACGTAGGAGCTGAGCAGTTCTTC
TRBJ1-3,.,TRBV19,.,CASNLGIGNTIYF,TGTGCCAGTAATCTGGGGATTGGAAACACCATATATTTT
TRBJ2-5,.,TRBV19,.,CASRDYREETQYF,TGTGCCAGTAGGGACTACCGAGAAGAGACCCAGTACTTC
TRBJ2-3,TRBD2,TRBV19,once,CASSRRAGGYTDTQYF,TGTGCCAGTAGTCGCCGGGCGGGGGGATACACAGATACGCAGTATTTT
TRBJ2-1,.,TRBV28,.,CASSPGTEKQFF,TGTGCCAGCAGTCCGGGGACGGAGAAGCAGTTCTTC
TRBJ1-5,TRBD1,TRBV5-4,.,CASSQGNGQAGQPQHF,TGTGCCAGCAGCCAGGGAAATGGACAGGCAGGTCAGCCCCAGCATTTT
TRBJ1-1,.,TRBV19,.,CASSIVSAPLDTEAFF,TGTGCCAGTAGTATAGTAAGTGCCCCTCTGGACACTGAAGCTTTCTTT
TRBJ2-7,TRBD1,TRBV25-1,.,CASMDRLLYEQYF,TGTGCCAGCATGGACAGGTTGCTGTACGAGCAGTACTTC
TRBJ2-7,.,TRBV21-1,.,CASSKVRVSYEQYF,TGTGCCAGCAGCAAAGTTCGGGTTTCCTACGAGCAGTACTTC
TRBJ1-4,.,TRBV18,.,CASSPPGGNEKLFF,TGTGCCAGCTCACCACCAGGGGGAAACGAAAAACTGTTTTTT
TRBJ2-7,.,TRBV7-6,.,CASSRMRNSYEQYF,TGTGCCAGCAGCCGTATGCGGAACAGCTACGAGCAGTACTTC
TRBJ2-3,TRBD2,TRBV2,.,CASSVATSGGTDTQYF,TGTGCCAGCAGTGTAGCGACTAGCGGGGGCACAGATACGCAGTATTTT
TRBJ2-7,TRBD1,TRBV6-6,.,CASSLGQGASEQYF,TGTGCCAGCAGCCTGGGACAGGGGGCTAGCGAGCAGTACTTC
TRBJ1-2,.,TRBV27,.,CASSRSTGASYGYTF,TGTGCCAGCAGTCGGTCGACAGGAGCGTCCTATGGCTACACCTTC